The T cell receptor (beta chain) described here comes from a study of cytomegalovirus exposure and HLA in healthy donors. Overall study context: Of 300 to 450 genotyped donors, around 84% clustered with self-reported Caucasian donors.

13 Jbeta primers and 60 Vbeta primers were used for the PCR. The table came from immunoSEQ multiplex PCR; TCRdb's copy has only in-frame clones and leaves some out. Its table records about 55,000 clones. These donors counted as nominally healthy when sampled, but unrecorded immune exposures were likely. Study-level findings and limits: Listed as cytomegalovirus-associated were around 160 TCR beta chains.

V was pared by 4 bases and J by 13 bases, with 12 bases between. This CDR3 region has 11 residues. Germline CDR1 SGHNT, CDR2 YYREEE (reference sequence). As for this clone: Its antigen remains unknown.

The sequenced sample consisted of PBMCs. The chain uses TRBV5-4 and TRBJ2-1; possibly TRBD2 for D (6 bases). The TCR sequence derives from a man aged 50 to 59 in good health and CMV-seropositive. CDR3 DNA sequence: TGTGCCAGCAGCACTTCTAGCGCCCAGTTCTTC. Encoded protein: CASSTSSAQFF.